This paragraph covers one T cell receptor beta chain sequence. Its specificity is unknown. A deep-level run was used for the assay. TCRdb keeps only in-frame clones here, not all; method: immunoSEQ multiplex PCR. The sample contains 490,000 or so clones, over 65% of which appear only once. The CDR3 runs 12 residues. Germline V CDR1 and CDR2: SGHRS, YFSETQ. Deletions cut 4 bases from V and 8 bases from J, with 10 bases between. Each of the donors was a healthy adult who was HIV-negative and had not had a recent acute infection or vaccination. Caucasian adults living in Nashville, Tennessee, provided all samples. This sample was included in a study of shared clonotypes between healthy human individuals. Overall study results and limits: Tissues were not sampled, only blood, and their repertoires likely differ.

The rearrangement uses TRBV5-1 and TRBJ2-1; either TRBD1 or TRBD2 may supply D (5 bases each). The source is a middle-aged woman in good health. Some clones in this sample may be carry-over from other donors' samples. Source material: PBMCs. For the CDR3, the DNA is TGCGCCAGCAGCGCCCCGGGACATGAGCAGTTCTTC. Protein sequence: CASSAPGHEQFF.